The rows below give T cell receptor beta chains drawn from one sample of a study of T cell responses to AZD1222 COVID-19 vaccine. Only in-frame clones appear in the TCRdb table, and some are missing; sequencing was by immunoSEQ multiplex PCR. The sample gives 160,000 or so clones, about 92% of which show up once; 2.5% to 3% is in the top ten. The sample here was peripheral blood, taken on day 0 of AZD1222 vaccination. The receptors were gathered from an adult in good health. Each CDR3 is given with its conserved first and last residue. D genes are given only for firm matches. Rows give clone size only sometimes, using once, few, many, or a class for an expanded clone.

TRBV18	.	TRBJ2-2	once	TGTGCCAGCTCACCGACAGGAAACACCGGGGAGCTGTTTTTT	CASSPTGNTGELFF
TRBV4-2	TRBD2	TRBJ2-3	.	TGTGCCAGCAGCCCCCGTGAGGGAGGGACAGATACGCAGTATTTT	CASSPREGGTDTQYF
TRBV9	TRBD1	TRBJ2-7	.	TGTGCCAGCAGTCCTGGGGACAGGGTCTACGAGCAGTACTTC	CASSPGDRVYEQYF
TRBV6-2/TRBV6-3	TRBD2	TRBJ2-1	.	TGTGCCAGCAGTTACCCAGCGGGAGGGGACTACAATGAGCAGTTCTTC	CASSYPAGGDYNEQFF
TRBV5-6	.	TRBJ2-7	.	TGTGCCAGCAGCTTGGTGGACAACGCCTACGAGCAGTACTTC	CASSLVDNAYEQYF
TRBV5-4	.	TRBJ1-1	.	TGTGCCAGCAGCTTGGGTAGCAGCGGACCTATTGAAGCTTTCTTT	CASSLGSSGPIEAFF
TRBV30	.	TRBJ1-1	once	TGTGCCTGGAGTACCGGGGCTAACACTGAAGCTTTCTTT	CAWSTGANTEAFF
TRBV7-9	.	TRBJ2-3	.	TGTGCCAGCAGCTTAGACCCCTTAAACACAGATACGCAGTATTTT	CASSLDPLNTDTQYF
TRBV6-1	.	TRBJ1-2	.	TGTGCCAGCAGTGATTGGTATGGCTACACCTTC	CASSDWYGYTF
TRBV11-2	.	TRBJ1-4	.	TGTGCCAGCAGCTTAACTCGCCGCTCAACTAATGAAAAACTGTTTTTT	CASSLTRRSTNEKLFF
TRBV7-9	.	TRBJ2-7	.	TGTGCCAGCAGACGAGGACAGTTTTCCGAGCAGTACTTC	CASRRGQFSEQYF
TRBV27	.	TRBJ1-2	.	TGTGCCAGCAGTTCAGCCCTAGGAACTAACTATGGCTACACCTTC	CASSSALGTNYGYTF
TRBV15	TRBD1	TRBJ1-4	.	TGTGCCACCAGCAGAGACCTACCGACAGGGATTAATGAAAAACTGTTTTTT	CATSRDLPTGINEKLFF
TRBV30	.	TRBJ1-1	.	TGTGCCTGGAGAGAAAGGGAAGGCACTGAAGCTTTCTTT	CAWREREGTEAFF
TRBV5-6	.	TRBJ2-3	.	TGTGCCAGCAGCTTGCAGTCAGATACGCAGTATTTT	CASSLQSDTQYF
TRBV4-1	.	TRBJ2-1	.	TGCGCCAGCAGCCAAATCATTCCCAAGAGCTCCTACAATGAGCAGTTCTTC	CASSQIIPKSSYNEQFF
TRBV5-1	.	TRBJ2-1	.	TGCGCCAGCAGCTTGGGACACAATGAGCAGTTCTTC	CASSLGHNEQFF
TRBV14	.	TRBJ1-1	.	TGTGCCAGCAGCCAAGTAGTGGGTGGCACTGAAGCTTTCTTT	CASSQVVGGTEAFF
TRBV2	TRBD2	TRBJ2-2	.	TGTGCGACCAGCGGGGGTCAGAACACCGGGGAGCTGTTTTTT	CATSGGQNTGELFF
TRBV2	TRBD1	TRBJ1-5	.	TGTGCCAGCAGCGGGACAGGGGGTTATCAGCCCCAGCATTTT	CASSGTGGYQPQHF
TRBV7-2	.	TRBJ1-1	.	TGTGCCAGCAGCTTAAGGCAGGGGAACACTGAAGCTTTCTTT	CASSLRQGNTEAFF
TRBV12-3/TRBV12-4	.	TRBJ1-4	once	TGTGCCAGCAGCCCCCTCGCGCGAGAAAAACTGTTTTTT	CASSPLAREKLFF
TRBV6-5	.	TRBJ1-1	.	TGTGCCAGCAGCAGCGCCGGACGGAGCAACACTGAAGCTTTCTTT	CASSSAGRSNTEAFF
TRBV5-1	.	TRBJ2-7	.	TGCGCCAGCAGCTTGGAAGGCAGGATCTACTACGAGCAGTACTTC	CASSLEGRIYYEQYF
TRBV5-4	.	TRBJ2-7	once	TGTGCCAGCAGCTTCGGGGAGGTCGAGCAGTACTTC	CASSFGEVEQYF